The text below deals with one T cell receptor beta chain. This entry belongs to a study of blood T cell repertoires in COVID-19. The wider study: Samples representing acute and convalescent COVID-19 were sourced from the United States, Italy and Spain. The analysed material was cDNA or gDNA that came from T cells, B-cell-depleted T cells, or PBMCs.

Original processing methods: Amplification of reference gene primers was used by the study to estimate nucleated cell counts. Clones were read by immunoSEQ multiplex PCR, and TCRdb kept only the in-frame ones, dropping some. The V and J calls and clone size come from that table; D and trimming were worked out from the DNA. Seen here are fewer than 250,000 clones, under 90% observed once, and the top ten hold approximately 3.8%. Looked up from germline, CDR1 is MGHRA and CDR2 is YSYEKL. This CDR3 region has 16 residues. Trimming took 1 base from V and 3 from J; bases not matched to a gene: 4. The receptor comes from a woman aged 40-49 years who had been exposed to COVID-19. Sequencing was carried out using PBMCs or T cells enriched from blood (not recorded which). The V gene is TRBV4-1, the J gene TRBJ2-1, with 9 bases aligning to TRBD2. CDR3 coding DNA: TGCGCCAGCAGCCAAGGCGTGACTAGCGGCTACAATGAGCAGTTCTTC. It encodes CASSQGVTSGYNEQFF.